Below are 32 T cell receptor beta chains sequenced from a single sample in a study of T cells in Graves' hyperthyroidism and ophthalmopathy. TCR beta CDR3 regions were amplified from RNA transcripts. The TCR CDR3 was amplified in a first-round RT-PCR using the HTBI primer set. A single record per CDR3 protein comes from TCRdb applying MiXCR to the multiplex PCR reads. The sample records more than 300,000 distinct CDR3 sequences, approximately 18% being singletons. Sequenced: blood. These receptors were collected from a man aged 18 to 35 with Graves' ophthalmopathy.

This clonotype was recorded at least ten times. This rearrangement joins TRBV11-2 to TRBJ2-7; 9 bases fit TRBD2. Trimming at V came to 5 bases and at J to 2 bases, leaving 10 bases not matched to a gene. The germline V gene has CDR1 SGHAT and CDR2 FQNNGV. The CDR3 consists of 16 residues. The CDR3 coding sequence is TGTGCCAGCAGCCCTTGGGTAGCGGGGGCCGCCTACGAGCAGTACTTC. The encoded protein is CASSPWVAGAAYEQYF.

This clonotype was seen at least ten times. CDR3 bases: TGTGCCAGGGGCACAGGGGGCCCCTACGAGCAGTACTTC. Translated: CARGTGGPYEQYF. The chain links TRBV12-3 or TRBV12-4 to TRBJ2-7, with 9 bases matching TRBD1. The CDR3 loop spans 13 amino acids. Trimming cost V 9 bases and J 2 bases; bases outside gene matches: 5.

This clonotype has at least ten counts. Compared with germline, one end of the junction differs, possibly owing to a read error. V gene TRBV11-1 combines with J gene TRBJ2-1; D gene uncertain. CDR3 length: 15 amino acids. Germline V gene data show CDR1 as SGHAT and CDR2 as FQDESV (reference sequence). The CDR3 DNA follows: TGTGCCAGCAGCCCTTGGACGGCCTCCCACAATGAGCAGTTCTTC. The encoded protein is CASSPWTASHNEQFF.

A remark on this clonotype: The junction and the germline gene differ at one end; a read error may be behind it. The chain carries TRBV3-1 and TRBJ2-6; tentatively, D is TRBD1 (5 bases). This CDR3 is built from 15 residues. Looked up from germline, CDR1 is LGHDT and CDR2 is YNNKEL (reference sequence). This CDR3 reads CASSRILSGANALTF. In DNA form, the CDR3 reads TGTGCCAGCAGCCGAATCTTATCTGGGGCCAACGCCCTGACTTTC.

This clonotype was recorded once. The J gene is TRBJ2-3, the V gene TRBV4-2, with TRBD2 matching over 7 bases. CDR3 length equals 14 residues. Germline trimming cut 7 bases from V and 2 bases from J; bases unmatched to any gene: 6. The germline V gene has CDR1 LGHNA and CDR2 YNFKEQ. CDR3 amino acids: CASMGGGATDTQYF. Written as DNA, the CDR3 is TGTGCCAGCATGGGCGGGGGTGCCACAGATACGCAGTATTTT.

This clonotype was seen repeatedly, ten times or more. The rearrangement uses TRBV2 and TRBJ1-6, with D maybe TRBD1 (5 bases). Trimming removed 10 bases at V and 10 bases at J, with 20 bases between. Germline V gene sequence: CDR1 SNHLY, CDR2 FYNNEI. This CDR3 is built from 14 residues. This CDR3 is CATLSGGVRSPLHF. CDR3 coding DNA: TGTGCCACCCTGAGCGGGGGGGTAAGGTCACCCCTCCACTTT.

Note on this clonotype: Mismatch with germline at one junction end may stem from a read error. The V call is TRBV5-1, the J call TRBJ2-1; a weak D match, TRBD2 (5 bases). The length of the CDR3 is 12 residues. CDR1 and CDR2 (germline): SGHRS, YFSETQ. CDR3 nucleotides: TGTGCCAGCAGACGTACGGGGAATGAGCAGTTCTTC. Translated, it gives CASRRTGNEQFF.

This clonotype was seen repeatedly, ten times or more. The DNA for the CDR3 is TGTGCCAGCAGTTCAGCCGGGACTAGCGATAAAGATGAGCAGTACTTC. This encodes CASSSAGTSDKDEQYF. This chain links TRBV28 with TRBJ2-7, with TRBD2 matching over 10 bases. Germline V gene lookup returns CDR1 MDHEN and CDR2 SYDVKM. The CDR3 runs to 16 residues. The V gene end was trimmed by 4 bases and the J gene end by 7 bases; junction bases not matched to a gene: 13.

The gene calls are TRBV9 and TRBJ1-2, with D possibly matching TRBD1 (6 bases). V gave up 4 bases and J gave up 8 bases, with 18 bases separating them. CDR1 SGDLS and CDR2 YYNGEE come from the germline V gene. CDR3 size: 14 residues. The CDR3 DNA reads TGTGCCAGCAGCTCAAGCGGGGGCGATGGAGGCTACACCTTC. Its translation: CASSSSGGDGGYTF. The full variable domain, in which reference TRBV9 and TRBJ1-2 provide the parts outside the CDR3, is DSGVTQTPKHLITATGQRVTLRCSPRSGDLSVYWYQQSLDQGLQFLIQYYNGEERAKGNILERFSAQQFPDLHSELNLSSLELGDSALYFCASSSSGGDGGYTFGSGTRLTVV.

The chain links TRBV9 to TRBJ1-1, with 7 bases identical to TRBD1. The ends lost 4 bases at V and 0 bases at J; junction bases unmatched: 9. Germline assignment: CDR1 SGDLS and CDR2 YYNGEE. The CDR3 is made up of 16 amino acids. CDR3 sequence (DNA): TGTGCCAGCAGCCCGCGGGACAGACCGTTGAACACTGAAGCTTTCTTT. This codes for CASSPRDRPLNTEAFF.

This clonotype was picked up many times. J is TRBJ1-1 and V is TRBV10-1; TRBD1 might be the D (5 bases). V was pared by 0 bases and J by 5 bases, with 10 bases between. CDR3 length: 14 amino acids. CDR1 is WNHNN and CDR2 is SYGVQD in the germline V gene (reference sequence). The chain's CDR3 is CASSESQGRTEAFF. CDR3 nucleotide sequence: TGCGCCAGCAGTGAGTCCCAGGGAAGGACTGAAGCTTTCTTT.

The CDR3 DNA is TGTGCCAGCAGCTTGCCAGGGCTAGCCAAAAACATTCAGTACTTC. Protein product: CASSLPGLAKNIQYF. The rearrangement uses TRBV7-9 and TRBJ2-4; TRBD1 might be the D (5 bases). The germline CDR1 and CDR2 sequences are SEHNR and FQNEAQ (reference sequence). Between the trimmed V and J ends, which lost 3 bases and 0 bases, there was a span of 9 bases. The CDR3 is made up of 15 amino acids.

This clonotype was seen a handful of times. The chain is built from TRBV3-1 and TRBJ2-3; a possible D gene is TRBD2 (7 bases). V lost 5 bases to trimming and J lost 5 bases, with 17 bases between them. This CDR3 contains 15 residues. Germline V gives CDR1 LGHDT, CDR2 YNNKEL (reference sequence). The CDR3 is CASSFTGGQGDTQYF. In DNA, the CDR3 is TGTGCCAGCAGCTTCACCGGGGGGCAGGGAGATACGCAGTATTTT.

This clonotype was seen only a few times. The rearrangement links TRBV10-3 to TRBJ2-2; D remains ambiguous. Trimming removed 4 bases at V and 7 bases at J, with 7 bases between. Per germline, CDR1 ENHRY and CDR2 SYGVKD. The CDR3 totals 12 residues. The CDR3 loop is CAISVQRGELFF. CDR3 in DNA: TGTGCCATCAGTGTTCAGCGCGGGGAGCTGTTTTTT.

This clonotype has ten or more counts. This chain uses TRBV5-5 with TRBJ1-1, with a tentative D call TRBD1 (5 bases). Germline assignment: CDR1 SGHKS and CDR2 YYEKEE (reference sequence). The CDR3 spans 14 residues. V dropped 0 bases and J dropped 5 bases, with 11 bases sitting between them. The CDR3 DNA reads TGTGCCAGCAGCTTGGCCGGGGGACCTACTGAAGCTTTCTTT. Protein sequence: CASSLAGGPTEAFF.

In this sample, this clonotype turned up many times. This chain connects TRBV9 to TRBJ2-7, with a tentative D call TRBD1 (6 bases). The germline gives CDR1 SGDLS, CDR2 YYNGEE. The CDR3 has 15 residues. V was cut by 0 bases and J by 1 base, with 11 bases left in between. This chain's CDR3 is CASSVDVGASYEQYF. CDR3 nucleotides: TGTGCCAGCAGCGTAGATGTGGGGGCGTCCTACGAGCAGTACTTC.

This clonotype has ten or more counts. The chain recombines TRBV6-1 with TRBJ1-1, with 7 bases aligning to TRBD1. Germline lookup yields CDR1 MNHNS and CDR2 SASEGT. The CDR3 consists of 13 residues. Losses at the gene ends were 5 bases for V and 4 bases for J; bases not matched to a gene: 4. The chain's CDR3 is CASSYDRVTEAFF. For the CDR3, the DNA is TGTGCCAGCAGTTATGACAGGGTCACTGAAGCTTTCTTT.

This clonotype was detected only a few times. The chain couples TRBV7-2 to TRBJ2-1; the D gene is possibly TRBD2 (5 bases). Germline loops: CDR1 SGHTA, CDR2 FQGNSA. The CDR3 is 17 amino acids. V was shortened by 2 bases and J by 1 base, with 15 bases between the two germline ends. This CDR3 is CASSLRTWTGSYNEQFF. In DNA form, the CDR3 reads TGTGCCAGCAGCTTAAGAACGTGGACTGGGTCCTACAATGAGCAGTTCTTC.

This clonotype was counted many times. This chain links TRBV10-3 with TRBJ2-2; D is unclear. With 4 bases removed from V and 5 bases from J, the gap between germline ends came to 5 bases. There are 12 residues in the CDR3. In germline, CDR1 is ENHRY, CDR2 SYGVKD. CDR3 region: CAISVGTGELFF. For the CDR3, the DNA is TGTGCCATCAGTGTGGGGACCGGGGAGCTGTTTTTT.

This clonotype was seen ten or more times. The CDR3 protein is CASSQGGQPQHF. The CDR3 DNA reads TGTGCCAGCAGCCAAGGTGGGCAGCCCCAGCATTTT. The rearrangement links TRBV3-1 to TRBJ1-5; unclear D gene. Germline-derived CDR1 and CDR2 are LGHDT and YNNKEL (reference sequence). The ends were cut back, 1 base at V and 7 bases at J, with 5 bases in the middle. The CDR3 extends over 12 amino acids.

The chain has TRBV7-3 and TRBJ1-4; D is uncertain. The CDR3 consists of 15 residues. From germline, CDR1 is SGHTA and CDR2 FQGTGA. Trimming stripped 1 base from V and 8 bases from J, with 14 bases between. The CDR3 loop is CASSLKADPSEKLFF. CDR3 coding DNA: TGTGCCAGCAGCTTAAAAGCAGACCCTTCAGAAAAACTGTTTTTT. Full variable domain (outside the CDR3, taken from reference TRBV7-3 and TRBJ1-4): GAGVSQTPSNKVTEKGKYVELRCDPISGHTALYWYRQSLGQGPEFLIYFQGTGAADDSGLPNDRFFAVRPEGSVSTLKIQRTERGDSAVYLCASSLKADPSEKLFFGSGTQLSVL.

This clonotype has only a few counts. The chain carries TRBV19 and TRBJ1-4, with D maybe TRBD1 (5 bases). CDR3 length: 12 amino acids. Germline CDR1 and CDR2: LNHDA and SQIVND (reference sequence). The V and J ends lost 5 bases and 7 bases respectively, with 8 bases between them. The CDR3 nucleotides read TGTGCCAGTAGTTTCGACAGTGAAAAACTGTTTTTT. Translation: CASSFDSEKLFF.

Many counts were recorded for this clonotype. The chain couples TRBV9 to TRBJ1-2, with unresolved D. V lost 4 bases, J lost 4 bases, and 14 bases lay in between. CDR1 and CDR2 (germline): SGDLS, YYNGEE. The CDR3 totals 14 residues. CDR3 region: CASSPKGNAYGYTF. In DNA, the CDR3 is TGTGCCAGCAGCCCCAAGGGTAACGCCTATGGCTACACCTTC.

This clonotype was seen many times. The genes are TRBV7-9 and TRBJ2-5; TRBD2 agrees at 10 bases. Trimming removed 6 bases from V and 0 bases from J; junction bases left unmatched: 16. This CDR3 comprises 19 residues. Germline V gene lookup returns CDR1 SEHNR and CDR2 FQNEAQ (reference sequence). CDR3 sequence (DNA): TGTGCCAGCAGTCGGGACTCTAGCGGGGGCCCCTCGTACCAAGAGACCCAGTACTTC. This gives the protein CASSRDSSGGPSYQETQYF.

This clonotype was seen a handful of times. V gene TRBV3-1 combines with J gene TRBJ2-2; 7 nucleotides agree with TRBD2. Trimming at V came to 4 bases and at J to 1 base, leaving 9 bases not matched to a gene. The CDR3 length is 17 residues. The germline V gene encodes CDR1 LGHDT and CDR2 YNNKEL (reference sequence). CDR3 DNA sequence: TGTGCCAGCAGCCCCCTCCATCAGCGGGGGAACACCGGGGAGCTGTTTTTT. It is translated as CASSPLHQRGNTGELFF.

This clonotype has a count of ten or more. The J gene is TRBJ1-2, the V gene TRBV27; no clear D. V was shortened by 3 bases and J by 4 bases, with 21 bases between the two germline ends. Germline V lookup: CDR1 MNHEY, CDR2 SMNVEV (reference sequence). The CDR3 is made up of 17 amino acids. As DNA, the CDR3 is TGTGCCAGCAGTTTCACGGGAGCCTCCTACTACGGCTATGGCTACACCTTC. Protein: CASSFTGASYYGYGYTF.

This clonotype was detected only once. The chain recombines TRBV27 with TRBJ1-6; D call uncertain. The germline V and J ends were trimmed by 4 bases and 9 bases, with 19 bases remaining between them. Germline CDR1 is MNHEY and CDR2 is SMNVEV (reference sequence). The CDR3 spans 16 residues. The CDR3, as DNA: TGTGCCAGCAGTTCTACCCAAAGGCAAGGGTCTTCACCCCTCCACTTT. Protein product: CASSSTQRQGSSPLHF.

This clonotype has ten or more counts. The chain links TRBV12-3 or TRBV12-4 to TRBJ1-1, with a possible D match to TRBD1 (5 bases). Deletions cut 6 bases from V and 5 bases from J, with 19 bases between. The CDR3 has 15 amino acids. The CDR3 coding sequence is TGTGCCAGCAGGCACCAACAGCAGGGCAGGACTGAAGCTTTCTTT. This encodes CASRHQQQGRTEAFF.

This clonotype was seen only a few times. The rearrangement uses TRBV13 and TRBJ2-3; D assignment may be TRBD1 or TRBD2 (5 bases each). Germline V lookup: CDR1 PRHDT, CDR2 FYEKMQ (reference sequence). Trimming removed 5 bases from V and 2 bases from J, with 17 bases in between. CDR3 length equals 16 residues. CDR3 DNA: TGTGCCAGCAGCCGACCTTCAGGGACCCCCACAGATACGCAGTATTTT. Translation gives CASSRPSGTPTDTQYF.

In nucleotides, the CDR3 is TGTGCCAGTAGTATCAACCCGTACAATGAGCAGTTCTTC. Encoded protein: CASSINPYNEQFF. The chain links TRBV19 to TRBJ2-1; D remains unclear. V was pared by 3 bases and J by 4 bases, with 7 bases between. The V gene's germline CDR1 is LNHDA and CDR2 SQIVND (reference sequence). The CDR3 length is 13 residues.

This clonotype was counted many times. This chain joins TRBV11-2 and TRBJ2-1; D is unresolved. CDR1 is SGHAT and CDR2 is FQNNGV in the germline V gene. The V gene lost 1 base and the J gene lost 10 bases, with 2 bases spanning the gap. There are 10 residues in the CDR3. CDR3 protein: CASSLAEQFF. The CDR3 coding sequence is TGTGCCAGCAGCTTAGCGGAGCAGTTCTTC.

This clonotype was seen more than once but under ten times. The rearrangement links TRBV5-1 to TRBJ2-3, with D unresolved. The end of the DNA is better explained by TRBJ1-5, so the J call may be wrong. Per the germline V gene, CDR1 is SGHRS and CDR2 is YFSETQ. There are 12 residues in the CDR3. The CDR3 here is CASSFNTDTQHF. CDR3 coding DNA: TGCGCCAGCAGCTTTAACACAGATACGCAGCATTTT.